This record looks at one TCR beta chain sequence and its context. Measured with immunoSEQ multiplex PCR; TCRdb has only the in-frame clones, and not every one. The table includes about 170,000 clones, 70% to 90% detected once. J lost 1 base, V lost 0 bases, and 9 bases had no gene match. The CDR3 is 18 amino acids. Germline V gene lookup returns CDR1 SGHTA and CDR2 FQGNSA. This record comes from a study of blood T cell repertoires in COVID-19. The gene calls are TRBV7-2 and TRBJ2-5; 9 nucleotides agree with TRBD2. The source material was PBMCs or T cells enriched from blood (not recorded which). The sequence derives from a woman aged 50 to 65 who had recovered from COVID-19. The CDR3 nucleotides are TGTGCCAGCAGCTTAGCCCGGGGTAGCGGGAGATCCCAAGAGACCCAGTACTTC. This codes for CASSLARGSGRSQETQYF.